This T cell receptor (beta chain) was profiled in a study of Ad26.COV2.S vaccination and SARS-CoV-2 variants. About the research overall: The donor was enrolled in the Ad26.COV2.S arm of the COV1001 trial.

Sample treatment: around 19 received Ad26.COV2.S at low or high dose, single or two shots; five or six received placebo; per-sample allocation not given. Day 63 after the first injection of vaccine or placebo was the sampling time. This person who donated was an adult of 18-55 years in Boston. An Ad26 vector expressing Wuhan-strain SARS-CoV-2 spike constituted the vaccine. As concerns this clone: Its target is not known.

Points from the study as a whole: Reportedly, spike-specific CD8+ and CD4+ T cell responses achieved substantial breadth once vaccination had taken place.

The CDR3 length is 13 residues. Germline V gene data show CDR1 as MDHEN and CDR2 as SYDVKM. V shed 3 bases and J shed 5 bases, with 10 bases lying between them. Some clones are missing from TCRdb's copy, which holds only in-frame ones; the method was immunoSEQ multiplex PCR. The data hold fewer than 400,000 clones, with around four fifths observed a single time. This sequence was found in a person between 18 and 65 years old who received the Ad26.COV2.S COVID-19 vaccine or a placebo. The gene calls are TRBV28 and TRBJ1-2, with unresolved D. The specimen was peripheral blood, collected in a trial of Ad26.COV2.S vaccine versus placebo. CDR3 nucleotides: TGTGCCAGCAGTTTCACCATTGAATATGGCTACACCTTC. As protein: CASSFTIEYGYTF.